A selection of T cell receptor beta chains follows, all from one sample in a study of monozygotic twins with cystic fibrosis. Here immunoSEQ multiplex PCR was the method, and the copy in TCRdb shows in-frame clones only, minus some. This table holds about 36,000 clones, 84% found once. The sample taken for sequencing was blood. All receptors come from a girl aged 2-9 years with cystic fibrosis. Each CDR3 is given with its conserved first and last residue. Each record gives: D gene, J gene, V gene, clone size, CDR3 protein, CDR3 DNA. D genes are given only for firm matches. Only part of the rows carry a size: once, few, many, or a class if the clone is expanded.

>.|TRBJ2-3|TRBV5-4|.
CASSSPTAVGTDTQYF
TGTGCCAGCAGCTCCCCGACAGCGGTTGGCACAGATACGCAGTATTTT
>.|TRBJ2-5|TRBV9|.
CASSVGIGSQETQYF
TGTGCCAGCAGCGTAGGAATAGGGAGCCAAGAGACCCAGTACTTC
>TRBD1|TRBJ1-3|TRBV30|.
CAWSDRNRRTGESGNTIYF
TGTGCCTGGAGTGACAGAAACCGTAGGACAGGAGAGTCTGGAAACACCATATATTTT
>.|TRBJ1-4|TRBV2|.
CASKVEEKLFF
TGTGCCAGCAAGGTGGAAGAAAAACTGTTTTTT
>.|TRBJ2-2|TRBV2|.
CASSEVIGGDLTGELFF
TGTGCCAGCAGTGAAGTAATCGGAGGGGATCTCACCGGGGAGCTGTTTTTT
>.|TRBJ1-1|TRBV2|few
CASSEAISLGGTEAFF
TGTGCCAGCAGTGAAGCGATCAGCCTGGGGGGCACTGAAGCTTTCTTT
>.|TRBJ1-4|TRBV30|.
CAWRGEATNEKLFF
TGTGCCTGGAGAGGGGAGGCAACTAATGAAAAACTGTTTTTT
>.|TRBJ2-5|TRBV30|.
CAWSPQETQYF
TGTGCCTGGAGTCCCCAAGAGACCCAGTACTTC
>.|TRBJ1-4|TRBV4-1|.
CASSQEGGAITTNEKLFF
TGCGCCAGCAGCCAAGAAGGAGGGGCGATTACAACTAATGAAAAACTGTTTTTT
>TRBD2|TRBJ2-3|TRBV6-1|.
CASSEAITSGGAPDTQYF
TGTGCCAGCAGTGAAGCCATAACTAGCGGGGGGGCCCCAGATACGCAGTATTTT
>TRBD1|TRBJ1-2|TRBV4-1|few
CASSRQGALGYTF
TGCGCCAGCAGCCGACAGGGGGCGCTTGGCTACACCTTC
>.|TRBJ1-2|TRBV9|.
CASSVGTYRGYGYTF
TGTGCCAGCAGCGTAGGGACGTACCGTGGCTATGGCTACACCTTC
>.|TRBJ2-5|TRBV2|.
CASWTVQGKKTQYF
TGTGCCAGCTGGACTGTTCAGGGGAAGAAGACCCAGTACTTC
>.|TRBJ2-5|TRBV4-1|.
CASSHTRSRGETQYF
TGCGCCAGCAGCCATACCCGGTCCCGCGGGGAAACCCAGTACTTC
>.|TRBJ1-5|TRBV30|.
CAWSAVSGLGYNQPQHF
TGTGCCTGGAGTGCCGTAAGTGGGTTGGGTTACAATCAGCCCCAGCATTTT
>.|TRBJ1-4|TRBV10-3|.
CATMRPGTREKLFF
TGTGCCACGATGCGGCCGGGCACCAGGGAAAAACTGTTTTTT
>.|TRBJ1-3|TRBV18|.
CASSPGDSGNTIYF
TGTGCCAGCTCACCAGGAGACTCTGGAAACACCATATATTTT
>.|TRBJ2-5|TRBV29-1|.
CSVEDRAGQETQYF
TGCAGCGTTGAAGATCGGGCAGGGCAAGAGACCCAGTACTTC
>TRBD1|TRBJ1-1|TRBV6-5|.
CASSLWTGMNTEAFF
TGTGCCAGCAGTTTATGGACAGGGATGAACACTGAAGCTTTCTTT
>.|TRBJ2-5|TRBV6-6|.
CASSYGRETQYF
TGTGCCAGCAGTTACGGCAGGGAGACCCAGTACTTC
>TRBD2|TRBJ2-7|TRBV30|.
CAWRGLAGGSYEQYF
TGTGCCTGGAGGGGACTAGCGGGGGGCTCCTACGAGCAGTACTTC
>TRBD1|TRBJ2-6|TRBV5-4|.
CASSTPQGRGANVLTF
TGTGCCAGCAGCACACCACAGGGGAGAGGGGCCAACGTCCTGACTTTC
>.|TRBJ2-2|TRBV4-1|.
CASSPRPLTNTGELFF
TGCGCCAGCAGCCCCCGACCTTTAACGAACACCGGGGAGCTGTTTTTT
>TRBD1|TRBJ1-5|TRBV6-5|once
CASSQTGGSQPQHF
TGTGCCAGCAGTCAGACAGGGGGAAGTCAGCCCCAGCATTTT
>.|TRBJ2-7|TRBV5-1|.
CASSRDNPYEQYF
TGCGCCAGCAGCAGGGACAATCCCTACGAGCAGTACTTC
>TRBD1|TRBJ2-7|TRBV6-6|.
CASRGQVYEQYF
TGTGCCAGCAGGGGACAGGTCTACGAGCAGTACTTC
>.|TRBJ1-1|TRBV21-1|.
CASSKAWGAASEAFF
TGTGCCAGCAGCAAAGCCTGGGGCGCGGCTTCTGAAGCTTTCTTT
>.|TRBJ2-7|TRBV6-6|.
CASRYREPYEQYF
TGTGCCAGCAGGTACCGTGAGCCCTACGAGCAGTACTTC
>TRBD1|TRBJ2-6|TRBV6-1|.
CASSGSRTGASGANVLTF
TGTGCCAGCAGTGGCTCCCGGACAGGTGCCTCTGGGGCCAACGTCCTGACTTTC
>.|TRBJ1-3|TRBV13|.
CASRRFRDRSGNTIYF
TGTGCCAGCAGGCGGTTCCGGGACCGCTCTGGAAACACCATATATTTT
>.|TRBJ2-3|TRBV12-5|.
CASGLDSGTDTQYF
TGTGCTAGTGGCCTGGACTCCGGCACAGATACGCAGTATTTT
>TRBD2|TRBJ2-2|TRBV18|.
CASSPPTGGASTGELFF
TGTGCCAGCTCACCACCGACCGGGGGGGCGAGCACCGGGGAGCTGTTTTTT
>TRBD2|TRBJ2-3|TRBV6-1|once
CASTVDGGSTDTQYF
TGTGCCAGCACCGTGGACGGGGGGAGCACAGATACGCAGTATTTT
>.|TRBJ2-3|TRBV5-1|.
CASSLGTSTDTQYF
TGCGCCAGCAGCTTGGGGACTAGCACAGATACGCAGTATTTT
>.|TRBJ2-1|TRBV5-1|.
CASSFRGGGSSYNEQFF
TGCGCCAGCAGCTTCCGAGGAGGGGGCAGCTCCTACAATGAGCAGTTCTTC